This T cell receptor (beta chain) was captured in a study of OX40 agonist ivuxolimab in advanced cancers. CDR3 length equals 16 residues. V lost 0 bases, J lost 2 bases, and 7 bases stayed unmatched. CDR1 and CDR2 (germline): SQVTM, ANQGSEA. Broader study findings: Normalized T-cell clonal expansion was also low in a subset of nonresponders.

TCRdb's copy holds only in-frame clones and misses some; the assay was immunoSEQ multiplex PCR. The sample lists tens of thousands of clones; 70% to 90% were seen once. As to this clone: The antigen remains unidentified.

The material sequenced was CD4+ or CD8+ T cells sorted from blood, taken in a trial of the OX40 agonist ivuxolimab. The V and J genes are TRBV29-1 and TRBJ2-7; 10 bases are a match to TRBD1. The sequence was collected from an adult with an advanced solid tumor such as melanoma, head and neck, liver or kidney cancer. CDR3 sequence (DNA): TGCAGCGTTGAAGATCCCCGACAGGGGGCCACCTACGAGCAGTACTTC. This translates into CSVEDPRQGATYEQYF.